The entry that follows covers one T cell receptor (beta chain) sequence. Participants were aged roughly 18 to 90 years, lived in about two dozen US areas, and enrolled virtually. Cohorts were determined from participant-reported clinical history. These data are taken from a study of blood T cell repertoires in COVID-19. Background on the study: Samples of COVID-19 (acute and convalescent) were obtained from the United States, Italy and Spain.

CDR3 length: 16 residues. Germline V gene data show CDR1 as SGHRS and CDR2 as YFSETQ. Trimming at V came to 2 bases and at J to 3 bases, leaving 6 bases not matched to a gene. Original handling: By means of reference gene primer amplification, nucleated cell counts were estimated. Sequencing used immunoSEQ multiplex PCR; TCRdb keeps in-frame clones, though not all of them. V, J and clone size are those of that table, while D and trimming were read from the DNA. The sample includes fewer than 400,000 clones, 85% of them seen just once. This chain uses TRBV5-1 with TRBJ2-7; 12 positions match TRBD2. Material for sequencing was PBMCs or T cells enriched from blood (not recorded which). The clonotype comes from a woman aged 30 to 39 who had been exposed to COVID-19. Here the CDR3 reads CASSFPLAGGDYEQYF. The CDR3 DNA reads TGCGCCAGCAGCTTCCCTCTAGCGGGAGGGGACTACGAGCAGTACTTC.